The clone carrying this TCR beta chain was seen only a few times. The sample is drawn from a study of control samples from healthy donors and cancer patients. Data came from immunoSEQ multiplex PCR; TCRdb stores just in-frame clones and leaves some out. The sample has about 110,000 clones; roughly 79% are singletons. This receptor was identified in a man younger than 35 in good health. Sequencing used blood.

CDR3 residues: CASSITGGYEQYF. The DNA of the CDR3 is TGTGCCAGTAGTATAACGGGCGGGTACGAGCAGTACTTC. The genes are TRBV19 and TRBJ2-7; D may be TRBD2 (5 bases). The V end lost 2 bases, the J end lost 4 bases, and 9 bases lay between the germline ends. The germline V gene encodes CDR1 LNHDA and CDR2 SQIVND (reference sequence). The CDR3 is made up of 13 amino acids. The entire variable domain, with the rest obtained from reference TRBV19 and TRBJ2-7, is as follows: DGGITQSPKYLFRKEGQNVTLSCEQNLNHDAMYWYRQDPGQGLRLIYYSQIVNDFQKGDIAEGYSVSREKKESFPLTVTSAQKNPTAFYLCASSITGGYEQYFGPGTRLTVT.